The present T cell receptor beta chain was sequenced within a study of PD-1 blockade in classical Hodgkin lymphoma. The study, taken as a whole, reports: Exclusion applied to patients who initiated nivolumab less than 1 year following ASCT. When set against healthy donors, newly diagnosed patients were reported to show lower baseline TCR diversity.

CDR1 and CDR2 from the germline V gene are SNHLY and FYNNEI. The CDR3 consists of 14 residues. The V gene lost 5 bases and the J gene lost 1 base, with 8 bases spanning the gap. Libraries were prepared by immunoSEQ multiplex PCR; TCRdb keeps only in-frame clonotypes and omits some of them. The repertoire consists of more than 95,000 clones, with roughly nine tenths occurring once and the leading ten covering around 17%. The time point denotes: cycle 4 day 1 (C4D1), after less than seven weeks of nivolumab. Relapse after autologous stem cell transplantation occurred in every patient, and brentuximab vedotin exposure varied. A single count supports this clone. The antigen is unknown.

The chain is built from TRBV2 and TRBJ1-4; D is undetermined. The starting material was peripheral blood mononuclear cells (PBMCs), obtained before the fourth cycle of nivolumab. This clonotype originated in a human donor with classical Hodgkin lymphoma. The CDR3 here is CASSRMLTNEKLFF. CDR3 in DNA: TGTGCCAGCAGTAGGATGTTAACTAATGAAAAACTGTTTTTT.